Listed below are T cell receptor beta chains from one sample, sequenced in a study of early T cells in non-severe SARS-CoV-2 infection. TCRdb fed the 5' RACE reads into MiXCR, producing one record per CDR3 protein. The sample shows about 80,000 distinct CDR3 sequences, 5% of them seen only once. The sequencing here drew on whole blood, taken at baseline. All receptors derive from an adult who was a healthcare worker with PCR-confirmed SARS-CoV-2 infection or an uninfected control (not recorded which). Each CDR3 is given with its conserved first and last residue.

length	V	J	CDR3
13	TRBV29-1	TRBJ2-7	CSATGDGGYEQYF
14	TRBV7-6	TRBJ2-2	CASSSRRNTGELFF
12	TRBV11-1	TRBJ1-1	CASSLHQDKAFF
15	TRBV4-1	TRBJ1-1	CASSQGQGTNTEAFF
13	TRBV11-2	TRBJ2-1	CASSSGGYNEQFF
15	TRBV4-1	TRBJ2-5	CASSQSSGNQETQYF
12	TRBV12-3/TRBV12-4	TRBJ2-3	CASSYSANTQYF
15	TRBV24-1	TRBJ2-7	CATSDLVGETYEQYF
14	TRBV19	TRBJ2-3	CASRDTDPGDTQYF
15	TRBV7-3	TRBJ2-3	CASSPGLGGTDTQYF